This T cell receptor beta chain was sequenced in a study of sequential checkpoint blockade in melanoma. The wider study: Both treatment sequences were followed by maintenance nivolumab. TCRβ was sequenced from DNA of under 100 pretreatment tumors.

V lost 7 bases to trimming and J lost 5 bases; unmatched junction nucleotides: 10. CDR3 length: 14 residues. Germline assignment: CDR1 MNHGY and CDR2 SAAAGT. This clone counts as medium-sized (0.01 to 0.1%). The antigen remains unidentified. Only in-frame clones appear in the TCRdb table, and some are missing; sequencing was by immunoSEQ multiplex PCR. The sample includes 3,000 to 4,000 clones, 22% of them seen just once. Treatment denoted: randomized to nivolumab then ipilimumab (arm A) or the reverse (arm B). DNA-damaging chemotherapy had not been given to any patient beforehand. The study's findings and limits: Mutational load did not correlate with tumor T-cell fraction or clonality.

The TCR sequence derives from a human donor with melanoma. The chain combines TRBV6-8 with TRBJ2-7; 8 nucleotides line up with TRBD1. Sample: tumor tissue (inferred from file names), taken from a patient given nivolumab and ipilimumab in sequence. The CDR3 here is CASTVWTGSDEQYF. Written as DNA, the CDR3 is TGTGCCAGCACAGTCTGGACAGGGAGCGACGAGCAGTACTTC.